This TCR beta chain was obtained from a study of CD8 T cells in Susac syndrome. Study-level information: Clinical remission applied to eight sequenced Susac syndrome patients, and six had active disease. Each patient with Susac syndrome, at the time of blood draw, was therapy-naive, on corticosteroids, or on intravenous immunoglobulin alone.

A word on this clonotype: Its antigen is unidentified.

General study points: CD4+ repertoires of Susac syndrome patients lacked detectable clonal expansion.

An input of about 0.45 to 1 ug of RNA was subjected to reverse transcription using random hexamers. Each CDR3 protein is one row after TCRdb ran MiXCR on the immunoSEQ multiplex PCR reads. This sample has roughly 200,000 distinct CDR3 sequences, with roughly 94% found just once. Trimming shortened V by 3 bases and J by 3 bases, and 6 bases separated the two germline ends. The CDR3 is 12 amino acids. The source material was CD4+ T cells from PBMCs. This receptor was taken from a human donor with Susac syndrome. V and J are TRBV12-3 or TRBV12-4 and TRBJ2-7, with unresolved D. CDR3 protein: CASSFAVYEQYF. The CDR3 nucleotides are TGTGCCAGCAGTTTCGCCGTCTACGAGCAGTACTTC.